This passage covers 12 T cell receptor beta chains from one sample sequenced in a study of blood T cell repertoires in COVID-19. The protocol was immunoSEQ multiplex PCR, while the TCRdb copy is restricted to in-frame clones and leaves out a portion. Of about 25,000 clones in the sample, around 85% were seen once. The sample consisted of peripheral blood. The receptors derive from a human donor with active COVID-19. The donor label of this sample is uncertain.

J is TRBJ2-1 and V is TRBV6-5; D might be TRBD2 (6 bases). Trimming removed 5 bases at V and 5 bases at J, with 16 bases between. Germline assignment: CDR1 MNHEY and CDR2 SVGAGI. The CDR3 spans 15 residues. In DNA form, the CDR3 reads TGTGCCAGCAGTCCCCGTGGCCTAGCGAACAATGAGCAGTTCTTC. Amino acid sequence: CASSPRGLANNEQFF.

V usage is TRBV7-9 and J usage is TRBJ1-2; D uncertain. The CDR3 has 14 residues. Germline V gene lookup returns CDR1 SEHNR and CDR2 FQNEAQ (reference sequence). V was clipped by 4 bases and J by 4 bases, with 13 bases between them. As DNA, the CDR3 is TGTGCCAGCAGCTCTACAACGCGGATCTATGGCTACACCTTC. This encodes CASSSTTRIYGYTF. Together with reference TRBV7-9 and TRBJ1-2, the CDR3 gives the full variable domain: DTGVSQNPRHKITKRGQNVTFRCDPISEHNRLYWYRQTLGQGPEFLTYFQNEAQLEKSRLLSDRFSAERPKGSFSTLEIQRTEQGDSAMYLCASSSTTRIYGYTFGSGTRLTVV.

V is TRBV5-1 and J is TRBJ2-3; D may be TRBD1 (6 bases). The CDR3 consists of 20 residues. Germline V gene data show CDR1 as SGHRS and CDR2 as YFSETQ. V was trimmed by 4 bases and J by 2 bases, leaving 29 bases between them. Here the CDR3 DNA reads TGCGCCAGCAGCCCAGGCCGGCCAGGGGCTCCTGCCTGGGACACAGATACGCAGTATTTT. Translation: CASSPGRPGAPAWDTDTQYF.

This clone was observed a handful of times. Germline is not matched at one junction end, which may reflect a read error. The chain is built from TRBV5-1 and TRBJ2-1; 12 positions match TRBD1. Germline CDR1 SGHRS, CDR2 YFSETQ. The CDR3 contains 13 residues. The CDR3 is CASSLVRDRGRIF. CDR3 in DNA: TGCGCCAGCAGCTTGGTAAGGGACAGGGGGCGAATCTTC. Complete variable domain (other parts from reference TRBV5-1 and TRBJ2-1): KAGVTQTPRYLIKTRGQQVTLSCSPISGHRSVSWYQQTPGQGLQFLFEYFSETQRNKGNFPGRFSGRQFSNSRSEMNVSTLELGDSALYLCASSLVRDRGRIFGPGTRLTVL.

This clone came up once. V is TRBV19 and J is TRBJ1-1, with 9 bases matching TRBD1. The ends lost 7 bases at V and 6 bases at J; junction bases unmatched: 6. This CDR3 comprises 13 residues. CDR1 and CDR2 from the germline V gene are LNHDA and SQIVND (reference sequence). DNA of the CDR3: TGTGCCAGTACTAGGGACAGGGAGGCTGAAGCTTTCTTT. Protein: CASTRDREAEAFF. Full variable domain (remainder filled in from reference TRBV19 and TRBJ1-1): DGGITQSPKYLFRKEGQNVTLSCEQNLNHDAMYWYRQDPGQGLRLIYYSQIVNDFQKGDIAEGYSVSREKKESFPLTVTSAQKNPTAFYLCASTRDREAEAFFGQGTRLTVV.

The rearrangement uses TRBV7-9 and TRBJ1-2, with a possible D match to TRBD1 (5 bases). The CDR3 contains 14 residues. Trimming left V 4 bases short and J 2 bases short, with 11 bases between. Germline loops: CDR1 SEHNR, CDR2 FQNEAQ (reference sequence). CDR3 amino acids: CASSSGKGNYGYTF. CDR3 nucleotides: TGTGCCAGCAGCTCCGGAAAGGGGAACTATGGCTACACCTTC. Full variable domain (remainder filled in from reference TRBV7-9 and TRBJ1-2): DTGVSQNPRHKITKRGQNVTFRCDPISEHNRLYWYRQTLGQGPEFLTYFQNEAQLEKSRLLSDRFSAERPKGSFSTLEIQRTEQGDSAMYLCASSSGKGNYGYTFGSGTRLTVV.

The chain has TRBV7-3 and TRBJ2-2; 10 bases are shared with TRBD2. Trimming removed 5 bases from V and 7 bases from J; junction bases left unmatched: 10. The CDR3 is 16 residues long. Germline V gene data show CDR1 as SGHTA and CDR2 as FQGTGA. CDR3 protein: CASSLGLAGAHGELFF. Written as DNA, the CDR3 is TGTGCCAGCAGCCTAGGGCTAGCGGGAGCGCACGGGGAGCTGTTTTTT.

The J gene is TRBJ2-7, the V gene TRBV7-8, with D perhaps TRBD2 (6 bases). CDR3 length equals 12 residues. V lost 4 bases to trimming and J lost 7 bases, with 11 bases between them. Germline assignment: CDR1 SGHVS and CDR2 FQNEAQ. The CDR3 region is CASSSGEGEQYF. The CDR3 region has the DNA TGTGCCAGCAGCTCGGGAGAGGGTGAGCAGTACTTC.

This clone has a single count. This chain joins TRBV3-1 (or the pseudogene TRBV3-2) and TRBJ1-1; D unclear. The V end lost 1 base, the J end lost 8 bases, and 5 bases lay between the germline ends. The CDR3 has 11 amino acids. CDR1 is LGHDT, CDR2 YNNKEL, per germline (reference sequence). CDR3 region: CASSQGREAFF. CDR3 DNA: TGTGCCAGCAGCCAAGGCAGAGAAGCTTTCTTT.

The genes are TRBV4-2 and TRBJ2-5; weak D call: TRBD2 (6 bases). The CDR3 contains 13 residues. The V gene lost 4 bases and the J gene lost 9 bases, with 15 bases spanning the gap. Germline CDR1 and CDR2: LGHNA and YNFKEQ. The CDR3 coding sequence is TGTGCCAGCAGCCCGGACGGGGGAAAGGCCCAGTACTTC. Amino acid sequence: CASSPDGGKAQYF.

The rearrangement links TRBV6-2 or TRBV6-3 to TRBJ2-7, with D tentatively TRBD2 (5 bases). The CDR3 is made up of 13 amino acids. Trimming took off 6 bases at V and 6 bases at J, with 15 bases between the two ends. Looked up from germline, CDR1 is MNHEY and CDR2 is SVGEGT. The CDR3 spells CASSPGIAPEQYF. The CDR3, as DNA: TGTGCCAGCAGCCCCGGGATCGCCCCCGAGCAGTACTTC.

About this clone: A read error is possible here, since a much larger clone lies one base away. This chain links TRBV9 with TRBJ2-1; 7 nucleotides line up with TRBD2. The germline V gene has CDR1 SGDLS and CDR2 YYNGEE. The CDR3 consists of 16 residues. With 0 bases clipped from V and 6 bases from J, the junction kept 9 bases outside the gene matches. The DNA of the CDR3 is TGTGCCAGCAGCGTAGGCATGGCGGGAGTAGGCAATGAGCAGTTCTTC. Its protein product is CASSVGMAGVGNEQFF.